This TCR beta chain appears in the sequencing data of a study of shared clonotypes between healthy human individuals. Positive CCR7 selection of CD45RO-negative cells yielded the naive CD8 cells, and terminally differentiated effector memory CD45RA+ cells were excluded. Using immunoSEQ multiplex PCR, the repertoire was profiled, and TCRdb retains in-frame clones only, with some absent. This table has 500,000 to 700,000 clones, 95% appearing once. V shed 7 bases and J shed 5 bases, with 11 bases lying between them. Per the germline V gene, CDR1 is MNHEY and CDR2 is SMNVEV (reference sequence). This CDR3 is built from 12 residues.

The material sequenced was naive CD8+ T cells sorted from blood. The gene calls are TRBV27 and TRBJ2-5; D remains ambiguous. The TCR comes from a woman aged 25 to 39 in good health. Written as DNA, the CDR3 is TGTGCCAGCACCGGTCTGGGGGAGACCCAGTACTTC. Amino acid sequence: CASTGLGETQYF.